These T cell receptor beta chains were read from a single sample in a study of cytomegalovirus exposure and HLA in healthy donors. Assay: immunoSEQ multiplex PCR; the TCRdb copy retains only in-frame clones and omits some. The data show about 190,000 clones, approximately 86% seen once. Specimen: PBMCs. The receptors were sampled from a woman between 18 and 29 years old in good health and CMV-seronegative. Both conserved end residues are part of each CDR3. Fields, in order: D gene, clone size, V gene, J gene, CDR3 DNA, CDR3 protein. A D gene is named only where the DNA matches it firmly. Not all rows give a size; the values are once, few, many and, for expanded clones, a class.

-,-,TRBV7-9,TRBJ1-1,TGTTCCAGCAGCTCCCCATGGGGGGAGGTTTCTCTGAACACTGAAGCTTTCTTT,CSSSSPWGEVSLNTEAFF
TRBD1,-,TRBV19,TRBJ2-7,TGTGCCAGTAGTACAGGGACAGGGGTTGTCTACGAGCAGTACTTC,CASSTGTGVVYEQYF
TRBD1,once,TRBV5-1,TRBJ1-1,TGCGCCAGCAGCGGAAGACAGGGGGCCAGCACTGAAGCTTTCTTT,CASSGRQGASTEAFF
TRBD2,few,TRBV11-1,TRBJ2-7,TGTGCCAGCAGCTTCCTCGGGGAGGGACTAGGCTACGAGCAGTACTTC,CASSFLGEGLGYEQYF
TRBD2,-,TRBV30,TRBJ2-5,TGTGCCTGGAGTGTAGGCGGGAGTGGAAAGACCCAGTACTTC,CAWSVGGSGKTQYF
TRBD2,-,TRBV25-1,TRBJ2-1,TGTGCCAGCAGTGAAGGACGGGGGGTGGTTTATGAGCAGTTCTTC,CASSEGRGVVYEQFF
-,-,TRBV19,TRBJ1-5,TGTGCCAGTAGTATCTCTGGGGCCGGGCAGCCCCAGCATTTT,CASSISGAGQPQHF
TRBD1,-,TRBV7-6,TRBJ2-3,TGTGCCAGCAGCTCGTTACAGGGGGCAGACACAGATACGCAGTATTTT,CASSSLQGADTDTQYF
-,-,TRBV5-1,TRBJ2-5,TGCGCCAGCAGCTTGTTTTCTAGCAGACTACAAGAGACCCAGTACTTC,CASSLFSSRLQETQYF
TRBD1,-,TRBV7-9,TRBJ1-2,TGTTCCAGCAGCTTAACAGGACAGGGACTATCAAACACCTTC,CSSSLTGQGLSNTF
TRBD1,once,TRBV19,TRBJ2-5,TGTGCCAGTAGTATACCTGGGACAGGGGAGACCCAGTACTTC,CASSIPGTGETQYF
-,-,TRBV10-3,TRBJ2-1,TGTGCCACCAGCCCCCTATCGAGCTCCTACAATGAGCAGTTCTTC,CATSPLSSSYNEQFF
TRBD1,-,TRBV27,TRBJ2-7,TGTGCCAGCAGTTATCGAGGGGGCCGCTACGAGCAGTACTTC,CASSYRGGRYEQYF
-,-,TRBV28,TRBJ2-7,TGTGCCAGCAGTTTTAACGCGGCGCACGAGCAGTACTTC,CASSFNAAHEQYF
-,-,TRBV27,TRBJ2-7,TGTGCCAGCAGTTATGGGGACATCCCCTACGAGCAGTACTTC,CASSYGDIPYEQYF
-,-,TRBV27,TRBJ2-1,TGTGCCAGCCAAGTTTTCGGGGACTTCTCCTACAATGAGCAGTTCTTC,CASQVFGDFSYNEQFF
-,once,TRBV18,TRBJ1-1,TGTGCCAGCTCACGATTCAGAAGGGGGGGTCATCGGATGAACACTGAAGCTTTCTTT,CASSRFRRGGHRMNTEAFF
-,once,TRBV5-1,TRBJ1-2,TGCGCCAGCAGAAGACAGGTCGACGATGGCTACACCTTC,CASRRQVDDGYTF
TRBD1,-,TRBV6-1,TRBJ1-4,TGTGCCAGCAGTCCACCGGGACAGGGTAAAGAAAAACTGTTTTTT,CASSPPGQGKEKLFF
-,few,TRBV7-2,TRBJ1-1,TGTGCCAGCAGCTCCTTCCGGGCGGGGAACACTGAAGCTTTCTTT,CASSSFRAGNTEAFF
-,-,TRBV4-2,TRBJ1-1,TGTGCCAGCAGCCAAGGTCGGCAGGCGGAAGCTTTCTTT,CASSQGRQAEAFF
-,-,TRBV28,TRBJ1-1,TGTGCCAGCAGTTTACGGAACACTGAAGCTTTCTTT,CASSLRNTEAFF
TRBD2,-,TRBV6-5,TRBJ2-7,TGTGCCAGCAGTTACTCGGGCGGGAGGGCCTACGAGCAGTACTTC,CASSYSGGRAYEQYF
TRBD2,once,TRBV10-3,TRBJ2-7,TGTGCCATCAGGGAGACTAGCGGGATCGACGAGCAGTACTTC,CAIRETSGIDEQYF
TRBD1,-,TRBV7-3,TRBJ2-2,TGTGCCAGCAGCTCGACAGGGAGTCCCGGGGAGCTGTTTTTT,CASSSTGSPGELFF